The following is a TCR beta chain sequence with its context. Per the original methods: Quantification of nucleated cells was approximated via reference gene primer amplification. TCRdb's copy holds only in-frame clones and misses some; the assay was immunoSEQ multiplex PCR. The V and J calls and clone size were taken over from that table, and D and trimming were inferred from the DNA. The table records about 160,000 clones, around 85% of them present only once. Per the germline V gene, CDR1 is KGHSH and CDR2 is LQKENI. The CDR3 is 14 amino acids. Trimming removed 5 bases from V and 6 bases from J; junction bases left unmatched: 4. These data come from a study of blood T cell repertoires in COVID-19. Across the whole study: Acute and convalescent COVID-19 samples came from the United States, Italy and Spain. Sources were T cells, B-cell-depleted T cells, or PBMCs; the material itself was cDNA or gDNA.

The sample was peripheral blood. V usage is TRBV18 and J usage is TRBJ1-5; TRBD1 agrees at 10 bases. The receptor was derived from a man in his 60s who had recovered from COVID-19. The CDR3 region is CASSSGTGVQPQHF. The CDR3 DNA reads TGTGCCAGCTCATCCGGGACAGGGGTTCAGCCCCAGCATTTT.